The source of this T cell receptor beta chain is a study of T cell changes during pregnancy in multiple sclerosis. V lost 3 bases and J lost 11, with 14 bases in between. The length of the CDR3 is 13 residues. The germline CDR1 and CDR2 sequences are MNHNS and SASEGT. The protocol was immunoSEQ multiplex PCR, while the TCRdb copy is restricted to in-frame clones and leaves out a portion. The sample consists of 55,000 to 70,000 clones, about 90% of them appearing once. Source: peripheral blood, taken in the second trimester of pregnancy. This TCR derives from a female donor in good health, enrolled as a control in a pregnancy study. V gene TRBV6-1 combines with J gene TRBJ1-5, with D hard to call. CDR3 sequence reads: CASSEVGRETQHF. In DNA, the CDR3 is TGTGCCAGCAGTGAGGTAGGGAGGGAAACCCAGCATTTT.